This T cell receptor (beta chain) was captured by sequencing in a study of identical twins' blood T cells. General observations from the study: Shared CDR3 clonotype counts between two donors mainly tracked the product of their cloneset sizes, twins included.

CDR1 and CDR2 (germline): MNHEY, SMNVEV (reference sequence). The CDR3 has 16 residues. V was cut by 2 bases and J by 0 bases, with 13 bases left in between. With regard to this clonotype: Its antigen is still unknown.

The three twin pairs were reared together, likely meeting the same infections. Study processing details: Clonotypes per individual ranged from about 100,000 to nearly 550,000. TCRdb analysed the 5' RACE reads with MiXCR anew, one entry per CDR3 protein. The authors' filters were not applied to this entry. The sample holds fewer than 450,000 distinct CDR3 sequences; 28% are singletons and the top ten take roughly 5.5%. The genes are TRBV27 and TRBJ1-2; no clear D. Input material: PBMCs. This clonotype originated in a woman between 18 and 50 years old in good health. The CDR3 DNA is TGTGCCAGCAGTTTAAGCCCGAGGTTAGCTAACTATGGCTACACCTTC. It yields the protein CASSLSPRLANYGYTF.